The 10 T cell receptor beta chains given below trace back to one sample, sequenced in a study of cytomegalovirus exposure and HLA in healthy donors. PCR amplification relied on 60 Vbeta primers (plus 13 Jbeta primers). Assay used: immunoSEQ multiplex PCR; TCRdb lists only in-frame clones, some missing. The sample carries fewer than 200,000 clones, around 80% recorded once. Material for sequencing was PBMCs. The source of these receptors is a woman aged 50 to 65 in good health and CMV-seropositive.

In DNA form, the CDR3 reads TGTGCTATCCCGGGACTAGCAAACAATGAGCAGTTCTTC. Residues: CAIPGLANNEQFF. The chain combines TRBV7-7 with TRBJ2-1, with TRBD2 identical over 9 bases. In germline, CDR1 is SSHAT, CDR2 FNYEAQ (reference sequence). This CDR3 region has 13 residues. Supplemented by reference TRBV7-7 and TRBJ2-1, the full variable domain reads GAGVSQSPRYKVTKRGQDVTLRCDPISSHATLYWYQQALGQGPEFLTYFNYEAQPDKSGLPSDRFSAERPEGSISTLTIQRTEQRDSAMYRCAIPGLANNEQFFGPGTRLTVL.

This rearrangement joins TRBV4-1 to TRBJ2-4; a possible D gene is TRBD2 (5 bases). Germline CDR1 reads MGHRA; CDR2 reads YSYEKL. The CDR3 is 14 residues long. Trimming shortened V by 1 base and J by 8 bases, and 12 bases separated the two germline ends. The CDR3 reads CASSQAGKRDIQYF. Here the CDR3 DNA reads TGCGCCAGCAGCCAAGCCGGCAAGAGGGACATTCAGTACTTC.

The chain has TRBV5-6 and TRBJ1-2, with TRBD1 as a possible D gene (5 bases). This CDR3 is built from 13 residues. From germline, CDR1 is SGHDT and CDR2 YYEEEE. Trimming took 3 bases from V and 8 from J, leaving 14 bases between them. DNA for the CDR3: TGTGCCAGCAGCTGGAGCAGGGATACGGGCTACACCTTC. This gives the protein CASSWSRDTGYTF.

The rearrangement links TRBV2 to TRBJ2-7, with 8 nucleotides matching TRBD1. The CDR3 consists of 13 residues. Germline V gene data show CDR1 as SNHLY and CDR2 as FYNNEI. The J segment lost 2 bases and the V segment lost 8 bases, leaving 5 bases of the junction unmatched. The CDR3 DNA reads TGTGCCAGCGGATGGGACAGGACCTACGAGCAGTACTTC. Protein: CASGWDRTYEQYF.

The chain employs TRBV19 and TRBJ2-5; a weak D match, TRBD1 (6 bases). This CDR3 has 14 amino acids. Trimming stripped 3 bases from V and 2 bases from J, with 10 bases between. Germline V CDR1 and CDR2: LNHDA, SQIVND (reference sequence). In DNA form, the CDR3 reads TGTGCCAGTAGTATTACAGGGCCTCAAGAGACCCAGTACTTC. Translation: CASSITGPQETQYF.

This clone is a singleton in its sample. This chain links TRBV28 with TRBJ2-3, with 10 bases lining up with TRBD2. There are 16 residues in the CDR3. Germline V CDR1 and CDR2: MDHEN, SYDVKM. V shed 8 bases, J shed 5 bases, and the junction held 13 bases outside the gene matches. The chain's CDR3 is CASCQLFTSGKDTQYF. The CDR3 region has the DNA TGTGCCAGCTGCCAACTCTTTACTAGCGGGAAAGATACGCAGTATTTT.

V is TRBV4-2 and J is TRBJ2-3; 7 bases agree with TRBD2. After removal of 4 bases from V and 4 bases from J, the junction contained 8 bases not matched to a gene. The CDR3 spans 15 residues. Germline V lookup: CDR1 LGHNA, CDR2 YNFKEQ. CDR3: CASSPLAGEADTQYF. The CDR3 DNA follows: TGTGCCAGCAGCCCCCTGGCGGGGGAAGCAGATACGCAGTATTTT.

This rearrangement joins TRBV21-1 to TRBJ2-2; the D call TRBD2 from the table was never checked on the DNA. TRBV21-1 is recorded as a pseudogene. The CDR3 covers 17 residues. The CDR3 reads CASSKVQLAGNTGELFF. The CDR3 nucleotides read TGTGCCAGCAGCAAAGTTCAGCTCGCGGGGAACACCGGGGAGCTGTTTTTT.

The J gene is TRBJ2-1, the V gene TRBV6-5; 7 bases align to TRBD1. The V gene end was trimmed by 0 bases and the J gene end by 10 bases; junction bases not matched to a gene: 12. This CDR3 has 16 amino acids. Germline-derived CDR1 and CDR2 are MNHEY and SVGAGI. The CDR3 is CASSYSTYRGKGEQFF. The CDR3 coding sequence is TGTGCCAGCAGTTACTCGACATACAGGGGAAAAGGGGAGCAGTTCTTC.

This sequence joins TRBV6-5 and TRBJ1-2; D unresolved. Germline V lookup: CDR1 MNHEY, CDR2 SVGAGI. V lost 7 bases, J lost 5 bases, and 20 bases lay in between. The length of the CDR3 is 15 residues. CDR3 loop: CASKSGRRIGYGYTF. For the CDR3, the DNA is TGTGCCAGCAAGTCCGGGCGGAGGATTGGATATGGCTACACCTTC.